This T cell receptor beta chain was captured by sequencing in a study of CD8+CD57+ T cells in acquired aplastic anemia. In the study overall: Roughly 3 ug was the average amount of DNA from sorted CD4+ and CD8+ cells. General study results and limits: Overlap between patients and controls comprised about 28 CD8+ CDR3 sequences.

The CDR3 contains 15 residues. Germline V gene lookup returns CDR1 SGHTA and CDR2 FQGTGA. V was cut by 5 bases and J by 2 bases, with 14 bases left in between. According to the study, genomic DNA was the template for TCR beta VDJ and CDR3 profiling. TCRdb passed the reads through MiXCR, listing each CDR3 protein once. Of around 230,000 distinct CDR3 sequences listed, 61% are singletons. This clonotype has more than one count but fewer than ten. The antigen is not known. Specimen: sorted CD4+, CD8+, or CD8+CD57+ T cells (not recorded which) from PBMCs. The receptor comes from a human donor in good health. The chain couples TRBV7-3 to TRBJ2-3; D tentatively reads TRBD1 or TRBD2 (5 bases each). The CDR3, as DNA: TGTGCCAGCAGCCCCGGGACGTTTCACACAGATACGCAGTATTTT. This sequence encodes CASSPGTFHTDTQYF.